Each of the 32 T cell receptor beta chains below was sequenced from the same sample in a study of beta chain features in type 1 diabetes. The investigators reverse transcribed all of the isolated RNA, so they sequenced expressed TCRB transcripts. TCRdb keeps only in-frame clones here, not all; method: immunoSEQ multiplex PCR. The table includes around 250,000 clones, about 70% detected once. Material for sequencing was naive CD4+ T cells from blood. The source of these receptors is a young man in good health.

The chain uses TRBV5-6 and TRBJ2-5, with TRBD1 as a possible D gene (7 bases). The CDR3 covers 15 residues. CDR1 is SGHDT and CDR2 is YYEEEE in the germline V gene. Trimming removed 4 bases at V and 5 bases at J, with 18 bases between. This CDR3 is CASSNRQGGWETQYF. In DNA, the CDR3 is TGTGCCAGCAGCAATCGACAGGGAGGTTGGGAGACCCAGTACTTC.

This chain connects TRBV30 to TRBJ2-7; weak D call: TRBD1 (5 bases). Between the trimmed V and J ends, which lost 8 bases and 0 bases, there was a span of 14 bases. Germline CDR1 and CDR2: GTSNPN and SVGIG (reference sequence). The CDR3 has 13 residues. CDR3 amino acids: CAGAFGSSYEQYF. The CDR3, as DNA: TGTGCCGGGGCGTTCGGTAGCTCCTACGAGCAGTACTTC.

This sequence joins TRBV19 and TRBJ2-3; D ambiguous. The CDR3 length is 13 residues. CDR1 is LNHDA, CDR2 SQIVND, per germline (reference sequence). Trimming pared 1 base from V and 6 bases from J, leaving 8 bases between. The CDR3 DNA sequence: TGTGCCAGTAGTATAGCTCGCCCGGATACGCAGTATTTT. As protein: CASSIARPDTQYF. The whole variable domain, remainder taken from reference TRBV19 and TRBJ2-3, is DGGITQSPKYLFRKEGQNVTLSCEQNLNHDAMYWYRQDPGQGLRLIYYSQIVNDFQKGDIAEGYSVSREKKESFPLTVTSAQKNPTAFYLCASSIARPDTQYFGPGTRLTVL.

The CDR3 DNA is TGTGCCAGCAGCTTTCCCTACAGGGGACAAGAGACCCAGTACTTC. Translation: CASSFPYRGQETQYF. The genes are TRBV5-4 and TRBJ2-5; 7 bases fit TRBD1. The CDR3 consists of 15 residues. CDR1 is SGHNT, CDR2 YYREEE, per germline (reference sequence). Unmatched junction bases numbered 6, after V lost 2 bases and J lost 2 bases.

This chain's CDR3 is CASSFAPETQYF. DNA for the CDR3: TGTGCCAGCAGTTTTGCCCCGGAGACCCAGTACTTC. This chain connects TRBV28 to TRBJ2-5; D unclear. V lost 3 bases, J lost 5 bases, and 7 bases lay in between. This CDR3 spans 12 amino acids. Germline V gives CDR1 MDHEN, CDR2 SYDVKM.

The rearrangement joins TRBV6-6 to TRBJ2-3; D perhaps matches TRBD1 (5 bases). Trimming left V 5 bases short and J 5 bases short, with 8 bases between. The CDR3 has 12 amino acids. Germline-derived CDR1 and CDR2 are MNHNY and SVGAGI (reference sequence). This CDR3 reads CASSGAVDTQYF. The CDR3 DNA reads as TGTGCCAGCAGTGGGGCCGTAGATACGCAGTATTTT.

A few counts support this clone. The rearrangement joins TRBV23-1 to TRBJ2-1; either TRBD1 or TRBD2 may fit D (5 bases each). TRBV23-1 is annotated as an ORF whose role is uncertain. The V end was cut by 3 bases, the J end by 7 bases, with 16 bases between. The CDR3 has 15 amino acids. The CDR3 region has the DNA TGCGCCAGCAGTCATCGGGACCCAGTCGGAAATGAGCAGTTCTTC. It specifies CASSHRDPVGNEQFF.

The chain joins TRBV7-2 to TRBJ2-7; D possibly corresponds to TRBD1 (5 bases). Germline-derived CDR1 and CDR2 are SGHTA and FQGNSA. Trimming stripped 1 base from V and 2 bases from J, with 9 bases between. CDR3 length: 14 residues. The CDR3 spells CASSLVGVAYEQYF. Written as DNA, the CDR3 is TGTGCCAGCAGCTTAGTAGGGGTGGCCTACGAGCAGTACTTC.

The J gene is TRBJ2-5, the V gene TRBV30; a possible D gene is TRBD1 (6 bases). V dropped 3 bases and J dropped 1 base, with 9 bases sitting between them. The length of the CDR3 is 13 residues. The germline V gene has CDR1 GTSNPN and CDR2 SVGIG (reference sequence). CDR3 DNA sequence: TGTGCCTGGAGGGGGGACATCCAAGAGACCCAGTACTTC. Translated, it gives CAWRGDIQETQYF. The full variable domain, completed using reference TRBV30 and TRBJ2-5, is SQTIHQWPATLVQPVGSPLSLECTVEGTSNPNLYWYRQAAGRGLQLLFYSVGIGQISSEVPQNLSASRPQDRQFILSSKKLLLSDSGFYLCAWRGDIQETQYFGPGTRLLVL.

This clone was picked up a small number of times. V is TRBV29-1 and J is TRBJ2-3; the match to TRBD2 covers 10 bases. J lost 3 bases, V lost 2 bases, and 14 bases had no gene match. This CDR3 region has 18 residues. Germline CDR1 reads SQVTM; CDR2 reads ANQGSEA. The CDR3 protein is CSVELPSSSGRPTDTQYF. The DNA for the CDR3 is TGCAGCGTTGAATTACCGTCGTCTAGCGGGAGACCAACAGATACGCAGTATTTT.

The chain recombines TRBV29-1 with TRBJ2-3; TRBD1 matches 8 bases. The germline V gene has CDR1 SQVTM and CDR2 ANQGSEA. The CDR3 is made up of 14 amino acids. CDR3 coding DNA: TGCGGATTGCAGGGGGCAGGGGACACAGATACGCAGTATTTT. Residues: CGLQGAGDTDTQYF.

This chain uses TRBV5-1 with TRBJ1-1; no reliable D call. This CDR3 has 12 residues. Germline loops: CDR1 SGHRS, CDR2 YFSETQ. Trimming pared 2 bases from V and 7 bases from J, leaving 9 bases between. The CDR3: CASSFSGDEAFF. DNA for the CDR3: TGCGCCAGCAGCTTTTCAGGAGATGAAGCTTTCTTT. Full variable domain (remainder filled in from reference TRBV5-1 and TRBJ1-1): KAGVTQTPRYLIKTRGQQVTLSCSPISGHRSVSWYQQTPGQGLQFLFEYFSETQRNKGNFPGRFSGRQFSNSRSEMNVSTLELGDSALYLCASSFSGDEAFFGQGTRLTVV.

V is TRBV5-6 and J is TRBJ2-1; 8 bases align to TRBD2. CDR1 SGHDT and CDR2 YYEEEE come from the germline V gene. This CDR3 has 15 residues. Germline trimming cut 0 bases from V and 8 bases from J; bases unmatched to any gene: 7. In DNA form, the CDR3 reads TGTGCCAGCAGCTTGGCGGGACTAGAGGCATATGAGCAGTTCTTC. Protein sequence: CASSLAGLEAYEQFF.

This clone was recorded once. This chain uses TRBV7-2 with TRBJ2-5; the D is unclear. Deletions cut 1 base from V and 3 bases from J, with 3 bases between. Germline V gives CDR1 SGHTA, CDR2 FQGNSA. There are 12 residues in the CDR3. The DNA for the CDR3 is TGTGCCAGCAGCTTAGGGAAAGAGACCCAGTACTTC. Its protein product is CASSLGKETQYF. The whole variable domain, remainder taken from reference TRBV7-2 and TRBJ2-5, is GAGVSQSPSNKVTEKGKDVELRCDPISGHTALYWYRQSLGQGLEFLIYFQGNSAPDKSGLPSDRFSAERTGGSVSTLTIQRTQQEDSAVYLCASSLGKETQYFGPGTRLLVL.

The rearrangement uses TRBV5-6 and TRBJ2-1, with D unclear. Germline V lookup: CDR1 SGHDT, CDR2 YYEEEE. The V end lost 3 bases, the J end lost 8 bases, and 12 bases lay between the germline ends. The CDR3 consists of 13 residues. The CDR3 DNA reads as TGTGCCAGCAGCTCCCCAATGGGGTATGAGCAGTTCTTC. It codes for CASSSPMGYEQFF.

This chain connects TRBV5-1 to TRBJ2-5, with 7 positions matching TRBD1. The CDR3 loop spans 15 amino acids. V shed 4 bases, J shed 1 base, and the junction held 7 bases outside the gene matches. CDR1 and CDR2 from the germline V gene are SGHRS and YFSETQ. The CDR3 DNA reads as TGCGCCAGCAGCGAGGGACAGCTCCTCCAAGAGACCCAGTACTTC. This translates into CASSEGQLLQETQYF.

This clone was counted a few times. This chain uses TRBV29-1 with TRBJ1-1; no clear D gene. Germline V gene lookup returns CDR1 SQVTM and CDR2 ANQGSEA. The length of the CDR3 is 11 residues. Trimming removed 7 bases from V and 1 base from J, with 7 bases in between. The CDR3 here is CSGVENTEAFF. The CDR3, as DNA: TGCAGCGGAGTGGAGAACACTGAAGCTTTCTTT.

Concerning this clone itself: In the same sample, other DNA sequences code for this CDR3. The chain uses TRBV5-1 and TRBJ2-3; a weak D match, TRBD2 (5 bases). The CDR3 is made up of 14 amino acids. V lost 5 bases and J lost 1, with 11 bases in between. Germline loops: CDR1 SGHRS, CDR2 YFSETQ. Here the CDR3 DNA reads TGCGCCAGCAGTCGGGATTCACGCACAGATACGCAGTATTTT. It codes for CASSRDSRTDTQYF.

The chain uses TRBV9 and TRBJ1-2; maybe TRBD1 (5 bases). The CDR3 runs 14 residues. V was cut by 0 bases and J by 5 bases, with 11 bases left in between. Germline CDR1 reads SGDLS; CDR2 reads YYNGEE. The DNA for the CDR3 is TGTGCCAGCAGCGTAGAAGAGGGGTGGTATGGCTACACCTTC. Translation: CASSVEEGWYGYTF.

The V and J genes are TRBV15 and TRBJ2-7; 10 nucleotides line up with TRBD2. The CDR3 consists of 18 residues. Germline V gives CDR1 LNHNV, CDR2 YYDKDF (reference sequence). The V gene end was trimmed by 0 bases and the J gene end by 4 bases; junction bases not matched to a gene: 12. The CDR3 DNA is TGTGCCACCAGCAGAGATCCTCGGGGTAGCGGGAGGTCTTACGAGCAGTACTTC. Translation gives CATSRDPRGSGRSYEQYF.

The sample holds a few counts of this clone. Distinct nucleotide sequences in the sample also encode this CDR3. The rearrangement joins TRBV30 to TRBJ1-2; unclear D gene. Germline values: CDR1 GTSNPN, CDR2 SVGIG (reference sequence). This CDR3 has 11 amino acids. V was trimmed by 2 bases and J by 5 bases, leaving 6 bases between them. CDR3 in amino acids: CAWSSTYGYTF. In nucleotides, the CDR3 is TGTGCCTGGAGTAGCACTTATGGCTACACCTTC.

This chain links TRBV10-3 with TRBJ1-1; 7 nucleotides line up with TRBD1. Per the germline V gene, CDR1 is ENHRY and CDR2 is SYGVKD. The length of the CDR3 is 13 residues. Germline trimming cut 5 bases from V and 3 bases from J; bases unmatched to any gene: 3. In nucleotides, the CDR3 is TGTGCCATCAGTAAGGGGGCCGACACTGAAGCTTTCTTT. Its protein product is CAISKGADTEAFF.

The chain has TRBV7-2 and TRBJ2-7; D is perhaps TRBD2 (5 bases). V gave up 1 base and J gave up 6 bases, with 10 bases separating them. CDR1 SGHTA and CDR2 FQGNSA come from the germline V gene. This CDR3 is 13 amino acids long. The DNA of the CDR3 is TGTGCCAGCAGCTTAGGGAGGATAGCCGAGCAGTACTTC. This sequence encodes CASSLGRIAEQYF.

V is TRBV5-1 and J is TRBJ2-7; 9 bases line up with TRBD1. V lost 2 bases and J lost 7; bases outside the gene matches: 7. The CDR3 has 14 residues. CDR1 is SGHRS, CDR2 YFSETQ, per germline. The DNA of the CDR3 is TGCGCCAGCAGCTTCCTTAGGACAGGGGAGGAGCAGTACTTC. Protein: CASSFLRTGEEQYF.

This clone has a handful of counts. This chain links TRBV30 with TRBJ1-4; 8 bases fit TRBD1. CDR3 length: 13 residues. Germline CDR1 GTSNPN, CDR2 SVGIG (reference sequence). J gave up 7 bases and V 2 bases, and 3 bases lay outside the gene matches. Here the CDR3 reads CAWSPDRAEKLFF. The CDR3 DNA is TGTGCCTGGAGTCCGGACAGGGCTGAAAAACTGTTTTTT.

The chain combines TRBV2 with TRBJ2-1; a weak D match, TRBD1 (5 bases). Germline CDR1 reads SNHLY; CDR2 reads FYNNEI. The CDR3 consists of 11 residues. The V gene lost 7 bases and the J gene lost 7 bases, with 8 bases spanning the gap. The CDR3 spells CASTGLNEQFF. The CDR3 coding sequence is TGTGCCAGCACAGGGCTTAATGAGCAGTTCTTC. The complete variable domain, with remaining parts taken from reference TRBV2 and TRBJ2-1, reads EPEVTQTPSHQVTQMGQEVILRCVPISNHLYFYWYRQILGQKVEFLVSFYNNEISEKSEIFDDQFSVERPDGSNFTLKIRSTKLEDSAMYFCASTGLNEQFFGPGTRLTVL.

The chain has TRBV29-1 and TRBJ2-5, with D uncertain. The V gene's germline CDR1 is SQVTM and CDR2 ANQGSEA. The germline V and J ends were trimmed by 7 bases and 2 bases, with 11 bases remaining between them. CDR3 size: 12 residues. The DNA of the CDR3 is TGCAGCGCGAGTATGGGTCAAGAGACCCAGTACTTC. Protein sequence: CSASMGQETQYF. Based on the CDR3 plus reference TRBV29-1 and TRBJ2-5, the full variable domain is SAVISQKPSRDICQRGTSLTIQCQVDSQVTMMFWYRQQPGQSLTLIATANQGSEATYESGFVIDKFPISRPNLTFSTLTVSNMSPEDSSIYLCSASMGQETQYFGPGTRLLVL.

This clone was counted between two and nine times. The CDR3 region has the DNA TGTGCCAGCAGCTTTAGGACTAGCGCCCACGAGCAGTACTTC. This sequence encodes CASSFRTSAHEQYF. The chain joins TRBV7-9 to TRBJ2-7; 9 positions match TRBD2. Germline loops: CDR1 SEHNR, CDR2 FQNEAQ (reference sequence). J gave up 5 bases and V 3 bases, and 5 bases lay outside the gene matches. The CDR3 runs 14 residues. The full variable domain, rest sourced from reference TRBV7-9 and TRBJ2-7, is DTGVSQNPRHKITKRGQNVTFRCDPISEHNRLYWYRQTLGQGPEFLTYFQNEAQLEKSRLLSDRFSAERPKGSFSTLEIQRTEQGDSAMYLCASSFRTSAHEQYFGPGTRLTVT.

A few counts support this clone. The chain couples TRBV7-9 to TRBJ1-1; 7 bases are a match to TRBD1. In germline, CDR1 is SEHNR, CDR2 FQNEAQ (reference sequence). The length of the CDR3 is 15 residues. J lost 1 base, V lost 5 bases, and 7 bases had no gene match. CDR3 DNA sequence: TGTGCCAGCAGCACCTCTGACAGGGCGAACACTGAAGCTTTCTTT. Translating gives CASSTSDRANTEAFF. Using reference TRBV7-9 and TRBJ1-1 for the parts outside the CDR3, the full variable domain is DTGVSQNPRHKITKRGQNVTFRCDPISEHNRLYWYRQTLGQGPEFLTYFQNEAQLEKSRLLSDRFSAERPKGSFSTLEIQRTEQGDSAMYLCASSTSDRANTEAFFGQGTRLTVV.

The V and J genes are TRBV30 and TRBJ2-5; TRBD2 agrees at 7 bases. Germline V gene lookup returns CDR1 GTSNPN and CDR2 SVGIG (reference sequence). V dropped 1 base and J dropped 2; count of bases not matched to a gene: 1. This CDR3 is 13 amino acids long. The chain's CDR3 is CAWSGEGQETQYF. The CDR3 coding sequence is TGTGCCTGGAGTGGGGAGGGTCAAGAGACCCAGTACTTC.

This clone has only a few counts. The CDR3 reads CASAGMNTGELFF. DNA for the CDR3: TGTGCCTCGGCGGGAATGAACACCGGGGAGCTGTTTTTT. This chain joins TRBV30 and TRBJ2-2; possibly TRBD2 for D (6 bases). The CDR3 consists of 13 residues. CDR1 is GTSNPN and CDR2 is SVGIG in the germline V gene (reference sequence). The ends were cut back, 7 bases at V and 1 base at J, with 10 bases in the middle.

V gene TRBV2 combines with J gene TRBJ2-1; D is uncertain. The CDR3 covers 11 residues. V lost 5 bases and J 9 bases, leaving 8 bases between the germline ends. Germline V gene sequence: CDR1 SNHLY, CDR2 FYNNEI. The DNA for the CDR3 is TGTGCCAGCAGTCTAAGGCTTGAGCAGTTCTTC. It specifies CASSLRLEQFF.